The 31 T cell receptor beta chains reported below all come from one sample, sequenced in a study of radiotherapy plus CTLA-4 blockade in lung cancer. Assay: immunoSEQ multiplex PCR; the TCRdb copy retains only in-frame clones and omits some. The data contain approximately 76,000 clones, around 79% of them singletons. This specimen consisted of peripheral blood, obtained from a patient treated with radiotherapy plus ipilimumab. These receptor sequences come from a human donor with non-small cell lung cancer who had a partial response to radiotherapy plus ipilimumab. Some clones in this sample may be carry-over from other donors' samples.

The V and J genes are TRBV18 and TRBJ2-1, with 8 positions matching TRBD1. V trimming: 6 bases; J trimming: 7 bases; junction bases outside the gene matches: 11. Per the germline V gene, CDR1 is KGHSH and CDR2 is LQKENI. This CDR3 has 15 residues. The CDR3 loop is CASSPDRGVWNEQFF. CDR3 bases: TGTGCCAGCTCGCCCGACAGGGGAGTATGGAATGAGCAGTTCTTC.

The chain links TRBV5-8 to TRBJ2-3, with 13 bases fitting TRBD2. This CDR3 comprises 16 residues. With V trimmed by 4 bases and J by 1 base, 3 bases remained unmatched. The germline gives CDR1 SGHTS, CDR2 YDEGEE. The CDR3 protein is CASSPGTSGGTDTQYF. The CDR3 DNA reads TGTGCCAGCAGCCCAGGGACTAGCGGGGGCACAGATACGCAGTATTTT.

This clone was counted only a few times. The genes are TRBV2 and TRBJ1-5; TRBD1 is a possible D gene (6 bases). This CDR3 has 14 amino acids. Trimming pared 6 bases from V and 2 bases from J, leaving 11 bases between. Germline values: CDR1 SNHLY, CDR2 FYNNEI. CDR3 protein: CASRFRQGNQPQHF. In DNA form, the CDR3 reads TGTGCCAGCAGATTCCGACAGGGCAATCAGCCCCAGCATTTT.

The CDR3 DNA sequence: TGTGCCAGTAGTTCGGGACAGGGTCGGTCGGGGGCCAACGTCCTGACTTTC. This codes for CASSSGQGRSGANVLTF. The chain carries TRBV19 and TRBJ2-6, with 9 bases identical to TRBD1. The germline gives CDR1 LNHDA, CDR2 SQIVND (reference sequence). J gave up 4 bases and V 5 bases, and 9 bases lay outside the gene matches. CDR3 length: 17 amino acids.

V usage is TRBV18 and J usage is TRBJ2-1, with D uncertain. The CDR3 covers 17 residues. Trimming left V 0 bases short and J 7 bases short, with 19 bases between. Germline V gene sequence: CDR1 KGHSH, CDR2 LQKENI. The CDR3 region has the DNA TGTGCCAGCTCACCACCGGTTTCAACTCTAGAAATGAATGAGCAGTTCTTC. As protein: CASSPPVSTLEMNEQFF. The full variable domain, rest sourced from reference TRBV18 and TRBJ2-1, is NAGVMQNPRHLVRRRGQEARLRCSPMKGHSHVYWYRQLPEEGLKFMVYLQKENIIDESGMPKERFSAEFPKEGPSILRIQQVVRGDSAAYFCASSPPVSTLEMNEQFFGPGTRLTVL.

This sequence joins TRBV13 and TRBJ2-1, with TRBD2 matching 12 bases. Germline V gives CDR1 PRHDT, CDR2 FYEKMQ (reference sequence). This CDR3 has 14 residues. After removal of 6 bases from V and 7 bases from J, the junction contained 4 bases not matched to a gene. The CDR3 sequence is CASSTSGGPNEQFF. For the CDR3, the DNA is TGTGCCAGCAGTACTAGCGGGGGGCCAAATGAGCAGTTCTTC.

This rearrangement joins TRBV6-4 to TRBJ2-1; 7 bases map to TRBD2. The CDR3 is 14 amino acids. V trimming: 8 bases; J trimming: 8 bases; junction bases outside the gene matches: 12. CDR1 and CDR2 (germline): MRHNA, SNTAGT. The DNA of the CDR3 is TGTGCCAGCGGGCCGGGAGCGGGAATATATGAGCAGTTCTTC. Translation: CASGPGAGIYEQFF.

The chain employs TRBV7-3 and TRBJ2-2, with 9 positions matching TRBD1. Germline-derived CDR1 and CDR2 are SGHTA and FQGTGA. The CDR3 totals 15 residues. J gave up 4 bases and V 0 bases, and 0 bases lay outside the gene matches. Written as DNA, the CDR3 is TGTGCCAGCAGCTTAACGGGACAGGGCACCGGGGAGCTGTTTTTT. Protein product: CASSLTGQGTGELFF.

The rearrangement joins TRBV7-9 to TRBJ2-5, with 7 positions matching TRBD1. There are 16 residues in the CDR3. The trim removed 5 bases at V and 1 base at J, leaving 10 bases unmatched. Germline V lookup: CDR1 SEHNR, CDR2 FQNEAQ (reference sequence). CDR3 DNA: TGTGCCAGCAGCCTGTACCCGGGACAGACCCAAGAGACCCAGTACTTC. It is translated as CASSLYPGQTQETQYF.

The V and J genes are TRBV29-1 and TRBJ2-1; D gene unclear. Trimming stripped 4 bases from V and 10 bases from J, with 11 bases between. This CDR3 is 11 amino acids long. Germline CDR1 SQVTM, CDR2 ANQGSEA. The CDR3, as DNA: TGCAGCGTTGGCGAGTTCCGAGAGCAGTTCTTC. Encoded protein: CSVGEFREQFF.

This chain uses TRBV4-2 with TRBJ2-1; 10 bases map to TRBD2. CDR1 is LGHNA, CDR2 YNFKEQ, per germline. The V and J ends lost 0 bases and 9 bases, in that order; junction bases with no gene match: 14. The CDR3 is made up of 18 amino acids. This chain's CDR3 is CASSQDLQASGSQGEQFF. CDR3 nucleotide sequence: TGTGCCAGCAGCCAAGATTTACAGGCTAGCGGGAGCCAAGGTGAGCAGTTCTTC.

The chain combines TRBV6-5 with TRBJ1-1; weak D call: TRBD1 (6 bases). The ends were cut back, 2 bases at V and 2 bases at J, with 12 bases in the middle. This CDR3 has 15 residues. The germline CDR1 and CDR2 sequences are MNHEY and SVGAGI. The CDR3 is CASSYPRGANTEAFF. The CDR3 bases are TGTGCCAGCAGTTACCCCAGGGGAGCCAACACTGAAGCTTTCTTT.

This sequence joins TRBV13 and TRBJ1-2, with D possibly being TRBD1 (6 bases). V lost 1 base and J lost 6, with 15 bases in between. CDR3 size: 15 residues. The V gene's germline CDR1 is PRHDT and CDR2 FYEKMQ (reference sequence). The DNA for the CDR3 is TGTGCCAGCAGCTTAGTGGGGGGGGCGAGAGATGGCTACACCTTC. Residues: CASSLVGGARDGYTF.

The chain uses TRBV19 and TRBJ2-3; 7 positions agree with TRBD2. The CDR3 extends over 15 amino acids. V was clipped by 6 bases and J by 3 bases; unmatched bases: 9. The germline V gene encodes CDR1 LNHDA and CDR2 SQIVND (reference sequence). CDR3 in DNA: TGTGCCAGTAGACCCCTTGGGGGGGTGACAGATACGCAGTATTTT. This codes for CASRPLGGVTDTQYF.

V and J are TRBV2 and TRBJ1-3; 8 bases map to TRBD1. Germline CDR1 and CDR2: SNHLY and FYNNEI. V shed 6 bases and J 3 bases; nucleotides not matched to a gene: 1. This CDR3 has 13 amino acids. CDR3 region: CASRDRVGNTIYF. In DNA form, the CDR3 reads TGTGCCAGCAGGGACAGGGTTGGAAACACCATATATTTT. Looking up the rest from reference TRBV2 and TRBJ1-3 gives the full variable domain: EPEVTQTPSHQVTQMGQEVILRCVPISNHLYFYWYRQILGQKVEFLVSFYNNEISEKSEIFDDQFSVERPDGSNFTLKIRSTKLEDSAMYFCASRDRVGNTIYFGEGSWLTVV.

This sequence joins TRBV5-1 and TRBJ2-2, with D possibly matching TRBD1 (6 bases). Trimming removed 3 bases at V and 6 bases at J, with 15 bases between. The CDR3 runs to 15 residues. Germline CDR1 reads SGHRS; CDR2 reads YFSETQ. The CDR3 protein is CASSSYPGDAGELFF. CDR3 bases: TGCGCCAGCAGCTCCTATCCAGGGGATGCCGGGGAGCTGTTTTTT.

This clone was observed at least ten times. The chain has TRBV5-1 and TRBJ1-4; 10 bases line up with TRBD1. This CDR3 comprises 15 residues. V was clipped by 4 bases and J by 7 bases; unmatched bases: 7. Germline V gene sequence: CDR1 SGHRS, CDR2 YFSETQ. Written as DNA, the CDR3 is TGCGCCAGCAGCATAGAGACAGGGGGCGGTGAAAAACTGTTTTTT. Encoded protein: CASSIETGGGEKLFF.

V and J are TRBV6-5 and TRBJ2-7; D remains unclear. The CDR3 consists of 14 residues. Germline CDR1 reads MNHEY; CDR2 reads SVGAGI. V gave up 5 bases and J gave up 0 bases, with 11 bases separating them. In DNA, the CDR3 is TGTGCCAGCAGTACCCCATCTACCTCCTACGAGCAGTACTTC. This encodes CASSTPSTSYEQYF.

The genes are TRBV6-1 and TRBJ2-1, with 10 bases matching TRBD1. V was pared by 8 bases and J by 8 bases, with 3 bases of the junction left unmatched. CDR1 and CDR2 (germline): MNHNS, SASEGT. CDR3 size: 12 residues. The CDR3 DNA reads as TGTGCCAGCGCGGGACAGGGGCATGAGCAGTTCTTC. Amino acids: CASAGQGHEQFF.

This clone was counted only a few times. The V call is TRBV11-3, the J call TRBJ2-7, with D tentatively TRBD1 (6 bases). Trimming took 8 bases from V and 2 from J, leaving 10 bases between them. CDR3 length equals 12 residues. Germline CDR1 reads SGHNT; CDR2 reads YENEEA. The CDR3 loop reads CASSWTAYEQYF. The CDR3, as DNA: TGTGCCAGCTCCTGGACAGCCTACGAGCAGTACTTC.

The J gene is TRBJ2-1, the V gene TRBV4-1, with 15 bases lining up with TRBD2. After removal of 0 bases from V and 8 bases from J, the junction contained 17 bases not matched to a gene. Germline lookup yields CDR1 MGHRA and CDR2 YSYEKL. The CDR3 is made up of 21 amino acids. CDR3 in amino acids: CASSQEGRLTGTSGRRDEQFF. CDR3 DNA sequence: TGCGCCAGCAGCCAAGAAGGGAGACTGACCGGGACTAGCGGGAGGAGGGATGAGCAGTTCTTC.

This chain joins TRBV19 and TRBJ1-5, with D perhaps matching TRBD1 (6 bases). This CDR3 spans 15 amino acids. Germline V lookup: CDR1 LNHDA, CDR2 SQIVND (reference sequence). Trimming pared 10 bases from V and 1 base from J, leaving 17 bases between. The CDR3 DNA reads as TGTGCCACCCCCAACAGGGTTGCGAGCAATCAGCCCCAGCATTTT. Its translation: CATPNRVASNQPQHF.

J is TRBJ1-2 and V is TRBV5-4; 7 nucleotides line up with TRBD1. The CDR3 is 14 amino acids. Losses at the gene ends were 3 bases for V and 4 bases for J; bases not matched to a gene: 6. Germline V gene data show CDR1 as SGHNT and CDR2 as YYREEE (reference sequence). In DNA form, the CDR3 reads TGTGCCAGCAGCTCCCCGACAGGGATCTATGGCTACACCTTC. Translating gives CASSSPTGIYGYTF.

V is TRBV5-1 and J is TRBJ1-4, with 11 bases aligning to TRBD1. The trim removed 4 bases at V and 4 bases at J, leaving 6 bases unmatched. The CDR3 length is 16 residues. Germline V gene sequence: CDR1 SGHRS, CDR2 YFSETQ. The CDR3 DNA reads TGCGCCAGCAGCCCCAGGACAGGGGGCGGTAATGAAAAACTGTTTTTT. This encodes CASSPRTGGGNEKLFF.

The chain combines TRBV6-4 with TRBJ2-1; TRBD1 agrees at 12 bases. Germline V CDR1 and CDR2: MRHNA, SNTAGT. The ends lost 5 bases at V and 7 bases at J; junction bases unmatched: 6. The CDR3 consists of 15 residues. CDR3 DNA sequence: TGTGCCAGCAGTCCGGGACAGGGGGCGCAAAATGAGCAGTTCTTC. Protein: CASSPGQGAQNEQFF.

This chain uses TRBV6-5 with TRBJ2-1; D is unclear. CDR3 size: 13 residues. V was trimmed by 8 bases and J by 0 bases, leaving 8 bases between them. CDR1 is MNHEY, CDR2 SVGAGI, per germline. For the CDR3, the DNA is TGTGCCAGCCGCGAGAGCTCCTACAATGAGCAGTTCTTC. Translated, it gives CASRESSYNEQFF.

V is TRBV11-2 and J is TRBJ2-1; the match to TRBD2 covers 10 bases. The germline V gene has CDR1 SGHAT and CDR2 FQNNGV. Unmatched junction bases numbered 8, after V lost 5 bases and J lost 7 bases. There are 15 residues in the CDR3. In nucleotides, the CDR3 is TGTGCCAGCAGCGCGATAGCGGGGGGTATTAATGAGCAGTTCTTC. Translation gives CASSAIAGGINEQFF.

The rearrangement joins TRBV9 to TRBJ1-1; maybe TRBD1 (5 bases). CDR3 length: 15 amino acids. Trimming took 2 bases from V and 0 from J, leaving 11 bases between them. Germline CDR1 reads SGDLS; CDR2 reads YYNGEE. The CDR3 nucleotides are TGTGCCAGCAGCGTCGCAGGGCGGATGAACACTGAAGCTTTCTTT. Amino acids: CASSVAGRMNTEAFF.

J is TRBJ2-1 and V is TRBV9; D ambiguous. Germline loops: CDR1 SGDLS, CDR2 YYNGEE. CDR3 length: 16 amino acids. V shed 0 bases and J shed 7 bases, with 17 bases lying between them. CDR3 in amino acids: CASSVGPGATWNEQFF. CDR3 in DNA: TGTGCCAGCAGCGTAGGACCAGGTGCCACGTGGAATGAGCAGTTCTTC.

The rearrangement joins TRBV28 to TRBJ2-7, with D possibly being TRBD2 (5 bases). The germline V gene encodes CDR1 MDHEN and CDR2 SYDVKM. Trimming removed 6 bases at V and 2 bases at J, with 17 bases between. This CDR3 has 15 amino acids. As DNA, the CDR3 is TGTGCCAGCAGCCCCCCACCGGGATCACCCTACGAGCAGTACTTC. Amino acids: CASSPPPGSPYEQYF.

The chain is built from TRBV11-2 and TRBJ2-1; 7 bases line up with TRBD1. The trim removed 2 bases at V and 4 bases at J, leaving 5 bases unmatched. The length of the CDR3 is 15 residues. The germline V gene has CDR1 SGHAT and CDR2 FQNNGV. The CDR3 reads CASSLRTGLYNEQFF. The DNA for the CDR3 is TGTGCCAGCAGCTTAAGGACAGGCCTATACAATGAGCAGTTCTTC. The full variable domain, rest sourced from reference TRBV11-2 and TRBJ2-1, is EAGVAQSPRYKIIEKRQSVAFWCNPISGHATLYWYQQILGQGPKLLIQFQNNGVVDDSQLPKDRFSAERLKGVDSTLKIQPAKLEDSAVYLCASSLRTGLYNEQFFGPGTRLTVL.